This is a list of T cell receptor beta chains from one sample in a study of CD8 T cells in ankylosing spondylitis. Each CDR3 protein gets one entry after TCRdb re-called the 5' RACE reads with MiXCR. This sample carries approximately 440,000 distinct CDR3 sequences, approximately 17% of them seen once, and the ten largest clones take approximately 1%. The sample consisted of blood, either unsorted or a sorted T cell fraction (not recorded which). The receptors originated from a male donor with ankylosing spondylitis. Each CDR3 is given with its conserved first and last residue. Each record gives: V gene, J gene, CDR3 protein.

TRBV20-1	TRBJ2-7	CSARDLSGRTYEQYF
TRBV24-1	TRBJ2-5	CATSPGTGQETQYF
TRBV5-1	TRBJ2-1	CASSDASGGYNEQFF
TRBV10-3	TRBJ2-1	CACRTAAGNEQLF
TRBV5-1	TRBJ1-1	CASRKTVNTEAFF
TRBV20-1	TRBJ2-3	CSAPGLAGGPSITDTQYF
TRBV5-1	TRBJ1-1	CASSEQELTEAFF
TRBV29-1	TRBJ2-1	CSAKAGSATYNEQFF
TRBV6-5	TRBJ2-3	CASSYSSPGLAGDTQYF
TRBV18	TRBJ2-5	CASSPGPGIGQETQYF
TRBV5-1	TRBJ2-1	CASSTPSGTYNEQFF